These T cell receptor beta chains were read from a single sample in a study of blood T cell repertoires in COVID-19. Measured with immunoSEQ multiplex PCR; TCRdb has only the in-frame clones, and not every one. Of hundreds of thousands of clones listed, roughly 84% are singletons. The sequenced sample was peripheral blood. These receptors were obtained from a woman between 45 and 60 years old with acute or convalescent COVID-19. Each CDR3 is given with its conserved first and last residue. A D gene is named only where the DNA matches it firmly. Size is stated for part of the rows, as once, few or many counts, or as a class when the clone is expanded.

j_gene: TRBJ1-1
v_gene: TRBV19
abundance: -
d_gene: -
CDR3nt: TGTGCCAGTAGGTCCTCTGGGGGGAAAGAAGTCCGGAACACTGAAGCTTTCTTT
CDR3aa: CASRSSGGKEVRNTEAFF

j_gene: TRBJ2-7
v_gene: TRBV4-1
abundance: -
d_gene: TRBD2
CDR3nt: TGCGCCAGCAGCCCTCGGGAGGACGGTGCCTACGAGCAGTACTTC
CDR3aa: CASSPREDGAYEQYF

j_gene: TRBJ2-6
v_gene: TRBV19
abundance: -
d_gene: -
CDR3nt: TGTGCCAGTAGGGATGGGGGGACAGACAACGTCCTGACTTTC
CDR3aa: CASRDGGTDNVLTF

j_gene: TRBJ2-2
v_gene: TRBV11-3
abundance: -
d_gene: -
CDR3nt: TGTGCCAGCAGCTTCAGGGCTACGAACACCGGGGAGCTGTTTTTT
CDR3aa: CASSFRATNTGELFF

j_gene: TRBJ2-2
v_gene: TRBV7-9
abundance: -
d_gene: TRBD1
CDR3nt: TGTGCCAGCAGCTCTCCGGGACAGGGGCCCACCGGGGAGCTGTTTTTT
CDR3aa: CASSSPGQGPTGELFF

j_gene: TRBJ2-1
v_gene: TRBV6-5
abundance: -
d_gene: TRBD2
CDR3nt: TGTGCCAGCAGTTGGGGGGGTGAGCAGTTCTTC
CDR3aa: CASSWGGEQFF

j_gene: TRBJ2-7
v_gene: TRBV5-1
abundance: -
d_gene: TRBD1
CDR3nt: TGCGCCAGCAGCCCCCGACAGGGGGCCGCCTACGAGCAGTACTTC
CDR3aa: CASSPRQGAAYEQYF

j_gene: TRBJ2-7
v_gene: TRBV7-2
abundance: -
d_gene: TRBD1
CDR3nt: TGTGCCAGCAGCTCCCAACAGGGGGAATCCTACGAGCAGTACTTC
CDR3aa: CASSSQQGESYEQYF

j_gene: TRBJ1-2
v_gene: TRBV28
abundance: -
d_gene: -
CDR3nt: TGTGCCAGCAGTTTTGGGGAGGGCTACACCTTC
CDR3aa: CASSFGEGYTF

j_gene: TRBJ2-7
v_gene: TRBV21-1
abundance: -
d_gene: -
CDR3nt: TGTGCCAGCAGCAATGGGACTAGCGATGACGAGCAGTACTTC
CDR3aa: CASSNGTSDDEQYF

j_gene: TRBJ1-4
v_gene: TRBV30
abundance: -
d_gene: -
CDR3nt: TGTGCCTGGAGAGTACGCGGGAATGAAAAACTGTTTTTT
CDR3aa: CAWRVRGNEKLFF

j_gene: TRBJ2-1
v_gene: TRBV18
abundance: -
d_gene: TRBD2
CDR3nt: TGTGCCAGCTCGGACCTAGCGGGAGCTGAGCAGTTCTTC
CDR3aa: CASSDLAGAEQFF

j_gene: TRBJ1-3
v_gene: TRBV10-2
abundance: -
d_gene: -
CDR3nt: TGCGCCAGCAGTGAGTGGACAGCTGGAAACACCATATATTTT
CDR3aa: CASSEWTAGNTIYF

j_gene: TRBJ1-4
v_gene: TRBV5-1
abundance: -
d_gene: TRBD1
CDR3nt: TGCGCCAGCAGCGGCCGGACAGGGAGGCCTAATGAAAAACTGTTTTTT
CDR3aa: CASSGRTGRPNEKLFF

j_gene: TRBJ1-5
v_gene: TRBV1
abundance: -
d_gene: -
CDR3nt: TGCACCAGCAGCCCGCAGGGTGGGGGCAATCAGCCCCAGCATTTT
CDR3aa: CTSSPQGGGNQPQHF

j_gene: TRBJ1-5
v_gene: TRBV27
abundance: -
d_gene: TRBD1
CDR3nt: TGTGCCAGCAGTTTAAATGGACAGGTATCGCAGCCCCAGCATTTT
CDR3aa: CASSLNGQVSQPQHF

j_gene: TRBJ2-7
v_gene: TRBV5-1
abundance: -
d_gene: TRBD1
CDR3nt: TGCGCCAGCAGCTGGGGACAGGGAGGTATCGACGAGCAGTACTTC
CDR3aa: CASSWGQGGIDEQYF

j_gene: TRBJ1-4
v_gene: TRBV5-1
abundance: few
d_gene: TRBD1
CDR3nt: TGCGCCAGCAGCGCTCGAGGACAGGGGAATGAAAAACTGTTTTTT
CDR3aa: CASSARGQGNEKLFF

j_gene: TRBJ1-1
v_gene: TRBV10-3
abundance: -
d_gene: TRBD1
CDR3nt: TGTGCCATCAGTAACAGGGGGCAAGTCACTGAAGCTTTCTTT
CDR3aa: CAISNRGQVTEAFF

j_gene: TRBJ2-1
v_gene: TRBV6-2/TRBV6-3
abundance: -
d_gene: -
CDR3nt: TGTGCCAGCACCCCTGCCAGGGCCCTCGTTAATGAGCAGTTCTTC
CDR3aa: CASTPARALVNEQFF

j_gene: TRBJ2-3
v_gene: TRBV7-2
abundance: -
d_gene: TRBD2
CDR3nt: TGTGCCAGCAGCCAGCCACCGGGAGGCTCAGATACGCAGTATTTT
CDR3aa: CASSQPPGGSDTQYF

j_gene: TRBJ2-7
v_gene: TRBV7-6
abundance: -
d_gene: -
CDR3nt: TGTGCCAGCAGCTCCACAGCGGAGATGGTATACGAGCAGTACTTC
CDR3aa: CASSSTAEMVYEQYF

j_gene: TRBJ2-3
v_gene: TRBV6-5
abundance: -
d_gene: -
CDR3nt: TGTGCCAGCAGCCCGGGGATCGGCCCAGATACGCAGTATTTT
CDR3aa: CASSPGIGPDTQYF